The entry that follows covers one TCR beta chain sequence. The antigen is not known. The data are from a study of cytomegalovirus exposure and HLA in healthy donors. Healthy bone marrow donors formed the donor group. The PCR contained 60 Vbeta and 13 Jbeta primers. The data were produced by immunoSEQ multiplex PCR, yet TCRdb's version contains in-frame clones alone and is incomplete. The sample includes some 150,000 clones, roughly 87% of them seen just once. Whole-study results and caveats: A missense DCLRE1C variant was associated with V- and J-gene trimming of TCR beta chains in a later analysis, and an independent cohort replicated the association. As was reported, the classifier diagnosed cytomegalovirus status with high specificity and sensitivity. Owing to their indistinguishability, certain V segments, notably TRBV6-2 and TRBV6-3, were excluded.

Trimming took 2 bases from V and 6 from J, leaving 12 bases between them. The CDR3 consists of 13 residues. CDR1 is SGHRS, CDR2 YFSETQ, per germline. Sample: PBMCs. This clonotype was sampled from a man younger than 40 in good health and CMV-seropositive. V gene TRBV5-1 combines with J gene TRBJ2-7; D is possibly TRBD1 (6 bases). In DNA, the CDR3 is TGCGCCAGCAGCTTTTCTGGACAGATCGAGCAGTACTTC. It encodes CASSFSGQIEQYF. Variable domain in full (rest from reference TRBV5-1 and TRBJ2-7): KAGVTQTPRYLIKTRGQQVTLSCSPISGHRSVSWYQQTPGQGLQFLFEYFSETQRNKGNFPGRFSGRQFSNSRSEMNVSTLELGDSALYLCASSFSGQIEQYFGPGTRLTVT.